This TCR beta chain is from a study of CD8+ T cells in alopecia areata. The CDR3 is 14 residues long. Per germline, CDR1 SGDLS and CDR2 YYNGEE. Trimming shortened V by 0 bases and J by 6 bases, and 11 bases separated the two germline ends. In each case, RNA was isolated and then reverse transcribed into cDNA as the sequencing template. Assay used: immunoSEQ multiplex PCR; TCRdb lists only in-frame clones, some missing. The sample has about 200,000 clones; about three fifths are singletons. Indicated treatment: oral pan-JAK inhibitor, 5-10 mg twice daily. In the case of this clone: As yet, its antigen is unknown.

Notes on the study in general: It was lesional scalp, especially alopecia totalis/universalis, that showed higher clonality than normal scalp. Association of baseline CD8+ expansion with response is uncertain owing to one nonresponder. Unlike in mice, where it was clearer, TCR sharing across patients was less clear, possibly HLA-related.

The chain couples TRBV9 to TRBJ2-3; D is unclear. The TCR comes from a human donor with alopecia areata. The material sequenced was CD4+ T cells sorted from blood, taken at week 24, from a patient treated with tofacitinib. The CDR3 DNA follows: TGTGCCAGCAGCGTAGTAGGGTTCTGGGATACGCAGTATTTT. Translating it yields CASSVVGFWDTQYF.